The rows below give T cell receptor beta chains drawn from one sample of a study of blood T cell repertoires in COVID-19. Sequencing was performed with immunoSEQ multiplex PCR; in TCRdb, only in-frame clones are kept and a portion is missing. The data hold some 200,000 clones, with around 84% observed a single time. Sequenced: peripheral blood. Receptors originate from a man at least 80 years old with acute or convalescent COVID-19. Both conserved end residues are part of each CDR3. A D gene is named only where the DNA matches it firmly. The listing skips clone size in some rows; elsewhere it reads once, few, many or a size class.

CASSVGGTDNQPQHF TGTGCCAGCAGCGTAGGAGGGACAGACAATCAGCCCCAGCATTTT TRBJ1-5 15 TRBD1 TRBV9 NA
CASSPGTWAANQPQHF TGTGCCAGCAGCCCCGGGACATGGGCGGCCAATCAGCCCCAGCATTTT TRBJ1-5 16 NA TRBV7-9 NA
CASSQDWASGPTDTQYF TGCGCCAGCAGCCAAGATTGGGCTAGCGGACCCACAGATACGCAGTATTTT TRBJ2-3 17 TRBD2 TRBV4-1 NA
CANLNIQYF TGTGCCAACTTGAACATTCAGTACTTC TRBJ2-4 9 NA TRBV6-4 few
CASSDRGLAYNEQFF TGTGCCAGCAGCGACCGGGGACTAGCTTACAATGAGCAGTTCTTC TRBJ2-1 15 TRBD2 TRBV7-3 NA
CATSADSLREQFF TGTGCCACCAGTGCCGACAGTCTCAGGGAGCAGTTCTTC TRBJ2-1 13 NA TRBV24-1 NA
CASSLVLFSGRQETQYF TGTGCCAGCAGCTTAGTCTTGTTTAGCGGGCGTCAAGAGACCCAGTACTTC TRBJ2-5 17 TRBD2 TRBV11-3 NA
CASSQERVNNGELFF TGCGCCAGCAGCCAAGAGAGGGTTAATAACGGGGAGCTGTTTTTT TRBJ2-2 15 NA TRBV4-3 NA
CASTLFGLAGVNEQFF TGTGCCAGCACTCTCTTCGGACTAGCGGGAGTCAATGAGCAGTTCTTC TRBJ2-1 16 TRBD2 TRBV28 NA
CASSYAVNYGYTF TGTGCCAGCAGTTACGCAGTTAACTATGGCTACACCTTC TRBJ1-2 13 NA TRBV6-2/TRBV6-3 NA
CASSLPSGRPNEQFF TGTGCCAGCTCCCTACCTAGCGGGAGGCCCAATGAGCAGTTCTTC TRBJ2-1 15 TRBD2 TRBV18 NA
CASKEDRANGYTF TGTGCCAGCAAGGAAGACAGGGCGAATGGCTACACCTTC TRBJ1-2 13 TRBD1 TRBV2 NA
CASRVGSAQETQYF TGTGCCAGCAGAGTCGGTAGCGCACAAGAGACCCAGTACTTC TRBJ2-5 14 NA TRBV6-5 NA
CASSLTGTTDTQYF TGTGCCAGCAGCTTGACAGGGACCACAGATACGCAGTATTTT TRBJ2-3 14 TRBD1 TRBV7-2 NA
CASSPQTVGRGQETQYF TGTGCCAGTAGTCCCCAGACCGTTGGGAGGGGCCAAGAGACCCAGTACTTC TRBJ2-5 17 TRBD2 TRBV19 NA
CASSFLQSQETQYF TGTGCCAGCAGCTTTTTGCAGTCCCAAGAGACCCAGTACTTC TRBJ2-5 14 NA TRBV5-6 NA
CASRTNDYNEQFF TGCGCCAGCAGGACAAACGATTACAATGAGCAGTTCTTC TRBJ2-1 13 NA TRBV5-1 NA
CASSAGTSRTGELFF TGTGCCAGCAGCGCCGGGACTAGCCGCACCGGGGAGCTGTTTTTT TRBJ2-2 15 TRBD2 TRBV7-2 NA
CASSTQSGSYEQYF TGTGCCAGTAGTACCCAATCGGGCTCCTACGAGCAGTACTTC TRBJ2-7 14 NA TRBV19 NA
CASSRTGSYEQYF TGTGCCAGCTCACGGACAGGGTCCTACGAGCAGTACTTC TRBJ2-7 13 TRBD1 TRBV18 NA
CASSIYNSYEQYF TGTGCCAGCAGCATTTACAACTCCTACGAGCAGTACTTC TRBJ2-7 13 NA TRBV7-3 NA
CASSYDPLKGAYTF TGTGCCAGCAGTTACGATCCCCTAAAAGGAGCCTACACCTTC TRBJ1-2 14 NA TRBV6-5 few
CASSPRRTPWTVPQPQHF TGCGCCAGCAGTCCACGCCGCACCCCTTGGACAGTACCACAGCCCCAGCATTTT TRBJ1-5 18 NA TRBV23-1 NA
CASSSGETTTNEKLFF TGTGCCAGCTCATCGGGAGAGACCACAACTAATGAAAAACTGTTTTTT TRBJ1-4 16 NA TRBV18 NA